The sequence of this T cell receptor (beta chain) was determined in a study of blood T cell repertoires in COVID-19. At the level of the study: Spain, Italy and the United States supplied samples that represented acute and convalescent COVID-19. The cDNA or gDNA used as material had been derived from T cells, B-cell-depleted T cells, or PBMCs.

Losses at the gene ends were 5 bases for V and 5 bases for J; bases not matched to a gene: 5. In germline, CDR1 is GTSNPN, CDR2 SVGIG (reference sequence). The length of the CDR3 is 13 residues. Across 24 US areas, participants ranged in age from about 18 to 90 years. Data came from immunoSEQ multiplex PCR; TCRdb stores just in-frame clones and leaves some out. The sample lists hundreds of thousands of clones; about 89% were seen once. The chain uses TRBV30 and TRBJ2-2; 7 bases fit TRBD1. This sequence was found in a woman in her 30s who had recovered from COVID-19. Source material: PBMCs or T cells enriched from blood (not recorded which). CDR3 protein: CAWDPTGTGELFF. The DNA of the CDR3 is TGTGCCTGGGACCCGACAGGGACCGGGGAGCTGTTTTTT.